These T cell receptor beta chains were read from a single sample in a study of cytomegalovirus exposure and HLA in healthy donors. Measured with immunoSEQ multiplex PCR; TCRdb has only the in-frame clones, and not every one. The sample carries some 100,000 clones, 65% to 85% recorded once. The sample was PBMCs. The receptors originated from a man in his fifties in good health and CMV-seropositive. CDR3s include the opening cysteine and the closing phenylalanine or tryptophan. The D gene is left open where the match is weak. Clone size is shown for a subset of rows, as once, few, many or a class of expanded clone.

J gene | D gene | V gene | CDR3 length | clone size | CDR3 protein | CDR3 DNA
TRBJ1-1 | . | TRBV18 | 14 | once | CASSPQASGTEAFF | TGTGCCAGCTCACCACAGGCTTCGGGCACTGAAGCTTTCTTT
TRBJ1-1 | TRBD1 | TRBV9 | 15 | . | CASQRQGTSGTEAFF | TGTGCCAGCCAGAGACAGGGTACTTCAGGAACTGAAGCTTTCTTT
TRBJ2-1 | TRBD1 | TRBV6-6 | 14 | once | CASTLGQGYNEQFF | TGTGCCAGCACCCTGGGACAGGGGTACAATGAGCAGTTCTTC
TRBJ2-7 | . | TRBV4-1 | 13 | . | CASSQGTEVIKYF | TGCGCCAGCAGCCAAGGGACTGAGGTAATCAAGTACTTC
TRBJ1-2 | TRBD1 | TRBV5-4 | 16 | once | CASSLSLRDRVIGYTF | TGTGCCAGCAGCTTGTCGCTCCGGGACAGGGTCATCGGCTACACCTTC
TRBJ2-2 | . | TRBV7-9 | 14 | . | CASSLYANTGELFF | TGTGCCAGCAGCCTCTATGCGAACACCGGGGAGCTGTTTTTT
TRBJ2-6 | . | TRBV7-9 | 15 | . | CASSLSGPGPNVLTF | TGTGCCAGCAGCCTCTCAGGGCCTGGGCCCAACGTCCTGACTTTC
TRBJ1-1 | . | TRBV5-1 | 11 | . | CASSLAGYAFF | TGCGCCAGCAGCTTGGCAGGGTATGCTTTCTTT
TRBJ2-3 | TRBD2 | TRBV14 | 19 | . | CASSPRYGTGGPSTDTQYF | TGTGCCAGCAGCCCCCGGTACGGGACGGGGGGGCCGAGCACAGATACGCAGTATTTT
TRBJ1-4 | TRBD1 | TRBV14 | 17 | . | CASSTLPGTGTGEKLFF | TGTGCCAGCAGCACCCTGCCGGGGACAGGGACCGGAGAAAAACTGTTTTTT
TRBJ1-1 | . | TRBV4-1 | 14 | . | CASSQFLQMKGAFF | TGCGCCAGCAGCCAGTTTCTACAGATGAAAGGAGCTTTCTTT
TRBJ1-1 | . | TRBV5-4 | 15 | . | CASSSYRQGRTEAFF | TGTGCCAGCAGCTCCTACCGCCAGGGGAGAACTGAAGCTTTCTTT
TRBJ2-7 | . | TRBV4-3 | 15 | . | CASSQDSGRVYEQYF | TGCGCCAGCAGCCAAGATTCGGGCAGGGTCTACGAGCAGTACTTC
TRBJ1-1 | TRBD1 | TRBV5-1 | 15 | . | CASSLGDRPAAEAFF | TGCGCCAGCAGCTTGGGGGACAGGCCAGCGGCTGAAGCTTTCTTT
TRBJ2-7 | . | TRBV7-9 | 13 | . | CASSSQGSNEQYF | TGTGCCAGCAGCTCACAGGGTTCCAACGAGCAGTACTTC
TRBJ1-1 | . | TRBV5-1 | 15 | . | CASRRDNLGTTEAFF | TGCGCCAGCAGAAGGGACAATCTGGGAACAACTGAAGCTTTCTTT
TRBJ1-5 | TRBD1 | TRBV2 | 14 | . | CASTGTGGGQPQHF | TGTGCCAGCACCGGGACAGGGGGAGGTCAGCCCCAGCATTTT
TRBJ2-7 | . | TRBV6-1 | 13 | few | CASSLEGDYEQYF | TGTGCCAGCAGCCTAGAGGGGGACTACGAGCAGTACTTC
TRBJ2-1 | TRBD2 | TRBV6-1 | 16 | . | CASSERAGGLDNEQFF | TGTGCCAGCAGTGAAAGGGCGGGAGGGCTTGACAATGAGCAGTTCTTC
TRBJ2-3 | TRBD2 | TRBV2 | 13 | once | CATRTRPTDTQYF | TGTGCCACTAGGACTAGACCCACAGATACGCAGTATTTT
TRBJ1-5 | . | TRBV21-1 | 19 | . | CASSRPPQERGTSNQPQHF | TGTGCCAGCAGCCGACCCCCACAGGAGCGGGGCACGAGCAATCAGCCCCAGCATTTT
TRBJ2-2 | . | TRBV28 | 14 | once | CASSLRGSTGELFF | TGTGCCAGCAGCTTAAGGGGCTCTACCGGGGAGCTGTTTTTT
TRBJ2-1 | . | TRBV4-3 | 17 | . | CASSQDLRQAAYNEQFF | TGCGCCAGCAGCCAAGATCTTCGGCAGGCTGCCTACAATGAGCAGTTCTTC
TRBJ1-6 | . | TRBV6-1 | 15 | . | CASRRDRGENSPLHF | TGTGCCAGCAGACGGGACCGCGGGGAGAATTCACCCCTCCACTTT
TRBJ2-1 | TRBD2 | TRBV19 | 12 | . | CATLAGGGEQFF | TGTGCCACCCTAGCGGGGGGCGGGGAGCAGTTCTTC
TRBJ2-7 | . | TRBV25-1 | 13 | . | CASSDLSSYEQYF | TGTGCCAGCAGTGATCTAAGTTCCTACGAGCAGTACTTC
TRBJ2-1 | TRBD2 | TRBV27 | 18 | . | CASSLYRPASGNGNEQFF | TGTGCCAGCAGTTTATATCGCCCAGCTAGCGGGAATGGAAATGAGCAGTTCTTC
TRBJ1-2 | . | TRBV6-6 | 15 | . | CASSYQRDGNYGYTF | TGTGCCAGCAGTTACCAACGCGACGGGAACTATGGCTACACCTTC